This is a list of T cell receptor beta chains from one sample in a study of blood T cells in healthy people across ages. One entry per CDR3 protein, called by TCRdb with MiXCR from the 5' RACE reads. The data hold about 970,000 distinct CDR3 sequences, with roughly 51% observed a single time. Sequenced sample: blood. These receptors originate from a woman aged 55 to 70 in good health. CDR3s include the opening cysteine and the closing phenylalanine or tryptophan. The D gene is left open where the match is weak. The listing skips clone size in some rows; elsewhere it reads once, few, many or a size class.

cdr3_nt,cdr3_aa,j_call,clone_size,v_call,d_call
TGCGCCAGCAGTCGTGGGGGGGCAACCACTGAAGCTTTCTTT,CASSRGGATTEAFF,TRBJ1-1,few,TRBV5-1,.
TGCAGTGTCTTCCGGCCCGTGGGGAAAGAGACCCAGTACTTC,CSVFRPVGKETQYF,TRBJ2-5,.,TRBV20-1,.
TGTGCCAGCAGCTTAAGCGGCCCCACTGGAGATACGCAGTATTTT,CASSLSGPTGDTQYF,TRBJ2-3,.,TRBV11-3,.
TGTGCCAGCAGCGTTATTGCTAACTATGGCTACACCTTC,CASSVIANYGYTF,TRBJ1-2,.,TRBV9,.
TGTGCCAGCAGTGAGGGACCCATAAGCAATCAGCCCCAGCATTTT,CASSEGPISNQPQHF,TRBJ1-5,.,TRBV2,.
TGTGCCAGCCTCCGGGTCAACAATGAGCAGTTCTTC,CASLRVNNEQFF,TRBJ2-1,.,TRBV28,.
TGCAGTGCTAGAGATCACCGGGGGCCTCACAATGAGCAGTTCTTC,CSARDHRGPHNEQFF,TRBJ2-1,few,TRBV20-1,.
TGTGCCAGTTCTAGCGGGAGAGGGTCCTACAATGAGCAGTACTTC,CASSSGRGSYNEQYF,TRBJ2-7,.,TRBV5-6,TRBD2
TGTGCCAGCGGCTTACATCTCGGACAGGGCTCACCCCTCCACTTT,CASGLHLGQGSPLHF,TRBJ1-6,.,TRBV7-2,TRBD1
TGTGCCAGCAGCCTACTACTAGCGGGAGGGCCCTACGAGCAGTACTTC,CASSLLLAGGPYEQYF,TRBJ2-7,few,TRBV27,TRBD2
TGCGCCAGCAGCCTCCAACAGGGAGGGTCTTACAATGAGCAGTTCTTC,CASSLQQGGSYNEQFF,TRBJ2-1,.,TRBV5-1,.
TGTGCCAGCTCACCAGACATGTTGGGCACTGAAGCTTTCTTT,CASSPDMLGTEAFF,TRBJ1-1,.,TRBV18,.
TGTGCCAGCAGCCCCGCTTATCGGGACAGAAGATACGAGCAGTACTTC,CASSPAYRDRRYEQYF,TRBJ2-7,.,TRBV7-2,TRBD1
TGTGCCAGCAGCTTGGACGATAGAACGGTTGAGACCCAGTACTTC,CASSLDDRTVETQYF,TRBJ2-5,.,TRBV5-5,.
TGTGCCAGCAGCCCCCTCTACATCGGGGAGCTGTTTTTT,CASSPLYIGELFF,TRBJ2-2,.,TRBV7-6,.
TGTGCCAGCAGTTTACCTCCAGGGACAGTCAACTACGAGCAGTACTTC,CASSLPPGTVNYEQYF,TRBJ2-7,.,TRBV28,TRBD1
TGTGCCACCTCGACAGGGCCGGGGAACGAGCAGTACTTC,CATSTGPGNEQYF,TRBJ2-7,.,TRBV27,TRBD1
TGTGCCAGCAGTTTGTCCCTCGGGCGGGTCAGTTCCTACGAGCAGTACTTC,CASSLSLGRVSSYEQYF,TRBJ2-7,.,TRBV28,.
TGTGCCAGCAGCTTTGACAGGACGACTGAAGCTTTCTTT,CASSFDRTTEAFF,TRBJ1-1,.,TRBV7-2,.
TGTGCCAGCAGTGACTATGGAGGAAGGGAGCAGTACTTC,CASSDYGGREQYF,TRBJ2-4,few,TRBV27,.
TGTGCCAGCAGTCTTTTGACTAGTATAGGCGAGCAGTACTTC,CASSLLTSIGEQYF,TRBJ2-7,few,TRBV28,.
TGTGCCTCACAGGGCGGAAGAGCCTCCTACAATGAGCAGTTCTTC,CASQGGRASYNEQFF,TRBJ2-1,.,TRBV2,.
TGTGCCAGCAGCTCCCTACCGGGAGTAGTGTCGGGGCAAGAGACCCAGTACTTC,CASSSLPGVVSGQETQYF,TRBJ2-5,.,TRBV27,.
TGTGCCAGCAGATCCGGACAGGCCTACGAGCAGTACTTC,CASRSGQAYEQYF,TRBJ2-7,.,TRBV7-9,TRBD1
TGTGCCAGCAGCTTAGGGGGGGCAGCAGTGAACACTGAAGCTTTCTTT,CASSLGGAAVNTEAFF,TRBJ1-1,.,TRBV7-9,.
TGTGCCAGCAGCTTCCGGGACAGGGACAGGGATGGCTACACCTTC,CASSFRDRDRDGYTF,TRBJ1-2,.,TRBV11-2,TRBD1
TGCAGTGCTAGGCCACTAGCGGGAGTAACAAGTGAGACCCAGTACTTC,CSARPLAGVTSETQYF,TRBJ2-5,.,TRBV20-1,TRBD2
TGTGCCAGCCGAACCGGGACTAGCGTTAATGAGCAGTTCTTC,CASRTGTSVNEQFF,TRBJ2-1,once,TRBV6-2/TRBV6-3,TRBD2
TGTGCCAGCAGAGGAGGCGGGAGAGAGACCCAGTACTTC,CASRGGGRETQYF,TRBJ2-5,.,TRBV7-2,TRBD2
TGTGCCAGCAGTTTAGATGGACTAGCGATTTATTCAGATATGCAGTATTTT,CASSLDGLAIYSDMQYF,TRBJ2-3,.,TRBV12-3/TRBV12-4,TRBD2
TGTGCCAGCATGTCCAGACTTAGCACAGATACGCAGTATTTT,CASMSRLSTDTQYF,TRBJ2-3,.,TRBV12-3/TRBV12-4,.
TGTGCCAGCAGCCAACGCGGGTGGGAGACCCAGTACTTC,CASSQRGWETQYF,TRBJ2-5,once,TRBV3-1,.